This T cell receptor beta chain was retrieved from a study of vaccination effects on CD4 cells after COVID-19. CDR1 is SEHNR, CDR2 FQNEAQ, per germline (reference sequence). V lost 5 bases to trimming and J lost 2 bases, with 13 bases between them. The CDR3 consists of 15 residues. Scientists isolated CD4+ T cells after a roughly nine-day culture period ended. On this clone: Antigen: not known.

TCRdb's table, derived via immunoSEQ multiplex PCR, lists solely in-frame clones and lacks some. The sample consists of over 65,000 clones, more than 70% of them appearing once. The chain recombines TRBV7-9 with TRBJ2-1; tentative D call: TRBD1 (5 bases). The sequencing used CD4+ T cells from PBMCs cultured without peptide, collected before COVID-19 vaccination. This receptor was taken from a human donor who received a COVID-19 vaccine. The CDR3 loop is CASSRQSDTYNEQFF. The CDR3 nucleotides read TGTGCCAGCAGCCGACAGAGTGATACCTACAATGAGCAGTTCTTC.